This T cell receptor beta chain was profiled in a study of control samples from healthy donors and cancer patients. CDR3 length equals 18 residues. Trimming removed 5 bases at V and 2 bases at J, with 23 bases between. Germline CDR1 reads MNHNY; CDR2 reads SVGAGI (reference sequence). Using immunoSEQ multiplex PCR, the repertoire was profiled, and TCRdb retains in-frame clones only, with some absent. The sample lists about 170,000 clones; about 90% were seen once. The J gene is TRBJ2-3, the V gene TRBV6-6; D perhaps matches TRBD1 (5 bases). The TCR was taken from a man under 40 in good health. Sequenced sample: blood. DNA of the CDR3: TGTGCCAGCAGTCCCAGGGTAAAACAATTGACCTACACAGATACGCAGTATTTT. This translates into CASSPRVKQLTYTDTQYF.